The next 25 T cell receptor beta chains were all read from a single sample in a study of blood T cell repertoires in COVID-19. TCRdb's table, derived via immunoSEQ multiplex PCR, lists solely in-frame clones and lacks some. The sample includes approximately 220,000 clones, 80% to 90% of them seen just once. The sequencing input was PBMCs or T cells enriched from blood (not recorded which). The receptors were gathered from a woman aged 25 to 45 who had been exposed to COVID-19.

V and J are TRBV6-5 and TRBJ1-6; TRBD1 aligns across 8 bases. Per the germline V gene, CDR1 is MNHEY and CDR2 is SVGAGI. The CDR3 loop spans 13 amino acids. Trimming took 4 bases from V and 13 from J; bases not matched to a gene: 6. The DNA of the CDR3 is TGTGCCAGCAGTTCCAGGGGGCTAGCTCCCCTCCACTTT. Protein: CASSSRGLAPLHF.

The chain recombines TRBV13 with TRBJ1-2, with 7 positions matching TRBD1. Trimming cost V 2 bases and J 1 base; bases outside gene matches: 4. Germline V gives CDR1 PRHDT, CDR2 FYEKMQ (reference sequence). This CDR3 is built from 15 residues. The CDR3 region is CASSLRTGVNYGYTF. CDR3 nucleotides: TGTGCCAGCAGCTTAAGGACAGGTGTTAACTATGGCTACACCTTC.

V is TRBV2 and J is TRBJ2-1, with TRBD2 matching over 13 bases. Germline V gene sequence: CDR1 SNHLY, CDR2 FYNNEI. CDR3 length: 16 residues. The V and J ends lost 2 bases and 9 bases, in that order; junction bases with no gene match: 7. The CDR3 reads CASSEITSGGAGEQFF. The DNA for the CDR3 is TGTGCCAGCAGTGAAATAACTAGCGGGGGGGCAGGTGAGCAGTTCTTC.

Here the CDR3 reads CASSFGGTEAFF. CDR3 DNA sequence: TGTGCCAGCAGTTTCGGGGGGACTGAAGCTTTCTTT. The chain employs TRBV5-4 and TRBJ1-1, with D perhaps TRBD1 (5 bases). This CDR3 contains 12 residues. Germline V gene sequence: CDR1 SGHNT, CDR2 YYREEE (reference sequence). V gave up 5 bases and J gave up 5 bases, with 10 bases separating them.

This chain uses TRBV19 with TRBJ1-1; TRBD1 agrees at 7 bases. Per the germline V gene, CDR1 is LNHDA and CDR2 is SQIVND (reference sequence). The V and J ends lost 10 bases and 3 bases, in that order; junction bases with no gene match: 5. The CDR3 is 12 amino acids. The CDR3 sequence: CATSDRDTEAFF. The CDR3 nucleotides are TGTGCCACCTCCGACAGGGACACTGAAGCTTTCTTT.

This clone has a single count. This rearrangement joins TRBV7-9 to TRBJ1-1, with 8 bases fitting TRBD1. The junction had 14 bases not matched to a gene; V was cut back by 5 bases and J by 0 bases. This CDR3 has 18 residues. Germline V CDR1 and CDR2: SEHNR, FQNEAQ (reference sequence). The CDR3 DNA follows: TGTGCCAGCAGCATACTAGACAGGGGCCTTCCTTTGAACACTGAAGCTTTCTTT. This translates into CASSILDRGLPLNTEAFF.

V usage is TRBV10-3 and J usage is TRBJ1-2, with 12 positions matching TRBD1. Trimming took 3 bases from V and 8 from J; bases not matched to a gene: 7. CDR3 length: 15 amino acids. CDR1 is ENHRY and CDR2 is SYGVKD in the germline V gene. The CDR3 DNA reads TGTGCCATCAGTGATGCGGGACAGGGGGCTTACGGCTACACCTTC. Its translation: CAISDAGQGAYGYTF.

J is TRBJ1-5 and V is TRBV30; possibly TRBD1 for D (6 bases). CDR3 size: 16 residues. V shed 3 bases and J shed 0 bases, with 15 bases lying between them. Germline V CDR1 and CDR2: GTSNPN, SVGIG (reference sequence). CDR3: CAWRREGGISNQPQHF. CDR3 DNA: TGTGCCTGGAGGAGGGAGGGGGGTATTAGCAATCAGCCCCAGCATTTT. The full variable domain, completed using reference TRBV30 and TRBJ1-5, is SQTIHQWPATLVQPVGSPLSLECTVEGTSNPNLYWYRQAAGRGLQLLFYSVGIGQISSEVPQNLSASRPQDRQFILSSKKLLLSDSGFYLCAWRREGGISNQPQHFGDGTRLSIL.

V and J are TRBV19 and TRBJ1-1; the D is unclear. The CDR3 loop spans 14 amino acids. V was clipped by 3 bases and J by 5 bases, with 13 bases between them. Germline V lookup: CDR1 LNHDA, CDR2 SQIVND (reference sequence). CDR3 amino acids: CASSIGHRWTEAFF. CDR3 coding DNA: TGTGCCAGTAGTATCGGCCACAGATGGACTGAAGCTTTCTTT.

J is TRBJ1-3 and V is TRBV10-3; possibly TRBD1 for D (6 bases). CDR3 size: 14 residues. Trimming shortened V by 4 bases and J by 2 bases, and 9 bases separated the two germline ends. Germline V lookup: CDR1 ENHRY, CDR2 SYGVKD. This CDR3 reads CAISGGGTGNTIYF. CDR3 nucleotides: TGTGCCATCAGTGGTGGGGGCACTGGAAACACCATATATTTT.

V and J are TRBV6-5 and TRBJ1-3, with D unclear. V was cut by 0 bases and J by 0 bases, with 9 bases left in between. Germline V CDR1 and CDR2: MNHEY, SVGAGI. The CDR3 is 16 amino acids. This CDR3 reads CASSYSSASSGNTIYF. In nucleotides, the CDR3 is TGTGCCAGCAGTTACTCGAGCGCCAGCTCTGGAAACACCATATATTTT.

The CDR3: CAIFAPGQVRDEQYF. Here the CDR3 DNA reads TGTGCCATCTTCGCACCGGGACAGGTTCGAGACGAGCAGTACTTC. This chain uses TRBV2 with TRBJ2-7; the match to TRBD1 covers 8 bases. CDR1 and CDR2 (germline): SNHLY, FYNNEI. The CDR3 sequence is 15 residues long. V trimming: 10 bases; J trimming: 5 bases; junction bases outside the gene matches: 16.

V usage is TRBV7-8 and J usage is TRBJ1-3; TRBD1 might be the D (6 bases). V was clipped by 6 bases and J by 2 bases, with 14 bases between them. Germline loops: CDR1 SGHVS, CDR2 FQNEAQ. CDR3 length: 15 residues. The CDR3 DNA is TGTGCCAGCAGATCAGCAGGGGTCCCTGGAAACACCATATATTTT. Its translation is CASRSAGVPGNTIYF.

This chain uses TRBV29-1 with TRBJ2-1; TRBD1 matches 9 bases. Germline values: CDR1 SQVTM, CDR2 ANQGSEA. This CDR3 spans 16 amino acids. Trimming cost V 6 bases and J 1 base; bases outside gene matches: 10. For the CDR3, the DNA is TGCAGCGTGACGCCACAGGGGGCGAGTTCCTACAATGAGCAGTTCTTC. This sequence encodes CSVTPQGASSYNEQFF.

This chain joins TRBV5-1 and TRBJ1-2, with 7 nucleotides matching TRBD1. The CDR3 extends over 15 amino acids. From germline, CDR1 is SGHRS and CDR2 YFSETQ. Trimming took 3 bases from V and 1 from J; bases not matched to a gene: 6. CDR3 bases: TGCGCCAGCAGCTCAGACACAGGGGTTAACTATGGCTACACCTTC. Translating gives CASSSDTGVNYGYTF.

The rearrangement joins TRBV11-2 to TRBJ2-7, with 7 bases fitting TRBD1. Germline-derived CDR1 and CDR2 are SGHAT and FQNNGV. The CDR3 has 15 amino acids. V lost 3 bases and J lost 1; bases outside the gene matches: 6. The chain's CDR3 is CASSFDRVVSYEQYF. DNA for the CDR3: TGTGCCAGCAGCTTCGACAGGGTTGTTTCCTACGAGCAGTACTTC.

CDR3 residues: CASSIRRGSGVLYEQYF. The CDR3 nucleotides read TGTGCCAGTAGTATCCGTCGTGGTAGCGGGGTCCTCTACGAGCAGTACTTC. This chain links TRBV19 with TRBJ2-7; the match to TRBD2 covers 8 bases. The junction had 13 bases not matched to a gene; V was cut back by 3 bases and J by 3 bases. Germline CDR1 is LNHDA and CDR2 is SQIVND (reference sequence). CDR3 length equals 17 residues.

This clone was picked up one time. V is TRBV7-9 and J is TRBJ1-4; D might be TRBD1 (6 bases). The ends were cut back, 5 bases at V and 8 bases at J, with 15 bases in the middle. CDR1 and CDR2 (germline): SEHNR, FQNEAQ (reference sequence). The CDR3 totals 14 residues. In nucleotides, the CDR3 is TGTGCCAGCAGCCCGGGACATCGGGGCGAAAAACTGTTTTTT. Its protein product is CASSPGHRGEKLFF. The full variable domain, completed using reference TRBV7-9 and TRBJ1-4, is DTGVSQNPRHKITKRGQNVTFRCDPISEHNRLYWYRQTLGQGPEFLTYFQNEAQLEKSRLLSDRFSAERPKGSFSTLEIQRTEQGDSAMYLCASSPGHRGEKLFFGSGTQLSVL.

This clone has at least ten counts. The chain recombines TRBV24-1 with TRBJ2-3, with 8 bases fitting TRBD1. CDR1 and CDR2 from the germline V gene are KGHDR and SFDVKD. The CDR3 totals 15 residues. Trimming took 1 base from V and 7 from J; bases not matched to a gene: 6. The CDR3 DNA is TGTGCCACCAGTGATTTCAGGGGGCTTGAGAATACGCAGTATTTT. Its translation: CATSDFRGLENTQYF.

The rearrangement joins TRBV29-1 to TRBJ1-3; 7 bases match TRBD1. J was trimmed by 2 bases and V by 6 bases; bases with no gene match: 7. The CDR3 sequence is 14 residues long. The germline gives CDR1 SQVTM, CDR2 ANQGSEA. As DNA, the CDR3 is TGCAGCGTCAGGACAGGATCAGCTGGAAACACCATATATTTT. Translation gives CSVRTGSAGNTIYF.

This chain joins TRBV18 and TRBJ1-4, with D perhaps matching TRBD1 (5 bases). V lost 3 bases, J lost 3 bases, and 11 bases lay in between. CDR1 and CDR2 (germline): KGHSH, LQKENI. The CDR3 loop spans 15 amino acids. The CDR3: CASSPQGGPNEKLFF. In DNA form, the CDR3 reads TGTGCCAGCTCACCGCAGGGAGGGCCTAATGAAAAACTGTTTTTT.

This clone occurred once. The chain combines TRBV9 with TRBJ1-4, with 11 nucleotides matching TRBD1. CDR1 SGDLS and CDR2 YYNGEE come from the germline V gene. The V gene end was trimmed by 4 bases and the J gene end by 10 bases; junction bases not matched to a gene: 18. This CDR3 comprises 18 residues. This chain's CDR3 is CASSPPTGRDRGFGKLFF. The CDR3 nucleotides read TGTGCCAGCAGCCCACCCACAGGACGGGACAGGGGGTTCGGAAAACTGTTTTTT.

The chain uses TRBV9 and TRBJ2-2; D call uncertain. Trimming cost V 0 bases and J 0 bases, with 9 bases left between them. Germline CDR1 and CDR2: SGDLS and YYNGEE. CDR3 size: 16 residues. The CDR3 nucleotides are TGTGCCAGCAGCGTAGGCGGAGAAGCGAACACCGGGGAGCTGTTTTTT. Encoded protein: CASSVGGEANTGELFF.

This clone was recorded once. CDR3 loop: CASSLGDRNTGELFF. The CDR3 DNA is TGTGCCAGCAGCTTGGGGGACAGAAACACCGGGGAGCTGTTTTTT. V gene TRBV7-9 combines with J gene TRBJ2-2, with 7 bases fitting TRBD1. The germline V gene has CDR1 SEHNR and CDR2 FQNEAQ (reference sequence). V trimming: 3 bases; J trimming: 2 bases; junction bases outside the gene matches: 3. This CDR3 region has 15 residues.

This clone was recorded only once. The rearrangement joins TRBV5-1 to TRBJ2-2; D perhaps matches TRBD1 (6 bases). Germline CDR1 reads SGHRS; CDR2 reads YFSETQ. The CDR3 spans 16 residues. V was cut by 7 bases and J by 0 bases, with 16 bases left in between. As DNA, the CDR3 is TGCGCCAGCGGCGAGGACAGCCGATCGAACACCGGGGAGCTGTTTTTT. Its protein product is CASGEDSRSNTGELFF.